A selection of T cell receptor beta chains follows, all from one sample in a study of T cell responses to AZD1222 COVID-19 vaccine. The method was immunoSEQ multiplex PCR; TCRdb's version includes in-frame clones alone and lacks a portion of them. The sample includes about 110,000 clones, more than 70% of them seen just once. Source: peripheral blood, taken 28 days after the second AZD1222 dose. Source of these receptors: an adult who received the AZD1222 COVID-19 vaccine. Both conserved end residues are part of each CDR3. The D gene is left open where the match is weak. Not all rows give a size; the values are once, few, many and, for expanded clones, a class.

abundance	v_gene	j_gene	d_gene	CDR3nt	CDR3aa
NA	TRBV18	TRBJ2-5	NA	TGTGCCAGCTCACCAGTGGCAGGGGAGACCCAGTACTTC	CASSPVAGETQYF
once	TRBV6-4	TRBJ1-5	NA	TGTGCCAGCAGTGAGGACGGGGGGAGCAATCAGCCCCAGCATTTT	CASSEDGGSNQPQHF
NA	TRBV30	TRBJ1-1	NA	TGTGCCTGGAGTGTACAGGGTCTGTCTGAAGCTTTCTTT	CAWSVQGLSEAFF
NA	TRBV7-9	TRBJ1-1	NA	TGTGCCAGCAGCCTATACCCAGGGGTCATTGGAGCTTTCTTT	CASSLYPGVIGAFF
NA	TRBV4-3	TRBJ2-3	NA	TGCGCCAGCAGCCAAGAAGAGGGGAGCAGCGGTACGCAGTATTTT	CASSQEEGSSGTQYF
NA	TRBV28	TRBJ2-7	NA	TGTGCCAGCAGTGGGCGGGACTCCGACTACGAGCAGTACTTC	CASSGRDSDYEQYF
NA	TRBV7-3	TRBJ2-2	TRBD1	TGTGCCAGCAGCTATCAGGGGGCGAACACCGGGGAGCTGTTTTTT	CASSYQGANTGELFF
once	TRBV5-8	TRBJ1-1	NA	TGTGCCAGCAGCTTGTATGGGGGGAACACTGAAGCTTTCTTT	CASSLYGGNTEAFF
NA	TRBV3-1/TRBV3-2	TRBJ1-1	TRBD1	TGTGCCAGCAGCCACGGACAGGGGTTCGTCGCTGAAGCTTTCTTT	CASSHGQGFVAEAFF
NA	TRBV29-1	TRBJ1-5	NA	TGCAGCGCGGAAATACCGGGACGCAAGGGGGGGAATCAGCCCCAGCATTTT	CSAEIPGRKGGNQPQHF
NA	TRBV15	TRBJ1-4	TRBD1	TGTGCCACCAGCAGAGATCAGGGGGGTGGAGGTGAAAAACTGTTTTTT	CATSRDQGGGGEKLFF
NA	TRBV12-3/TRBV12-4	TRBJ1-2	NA	TGTGCCAGCAGCACCGGAGGTGGCTACACCTTC	CASSTGGGYTF
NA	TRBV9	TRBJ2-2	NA	TGTGCCAGCAGCGTAGCCGGGCTCCACACCGGGGAGCTGTTTTTT	CASSVAGLHTGELFF
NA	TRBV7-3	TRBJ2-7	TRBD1	TGTGCCAGCAGCCCCGGACAGGGCCCCTACGAGCAGTACTTC	CASSPGQGPYEQYF
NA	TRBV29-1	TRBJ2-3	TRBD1	TGCAGCGTTTCGACAGGGTCCATCACAGATACGCAGTATTTT	CSVSTGSITDTQYF
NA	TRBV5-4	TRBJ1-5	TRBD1	TGTGCCAGCAGCTTTGGACCAGGGGGCTTGGGCAATCAGCCCCAGCATTTT	CASSFGPGGLGNQPQHF
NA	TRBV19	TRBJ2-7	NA	TGTGCCAGTAGTACAAGGGGTGAGTCCGGCGGAGTCTCCTACGAGCAGTACTTC	CASSTRGESGGVSYEQYF
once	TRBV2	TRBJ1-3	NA	TGTGCCAGCAGTGGTCCAGGGTCAGGAAACACCATATATTTT	CASSGPGSGNTIYF
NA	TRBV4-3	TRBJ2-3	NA	TGCGCCAGCAGCCAAGATTGGGGCAGGGCATTAGTGGATACGCAGTATTTT	CASSQDWGRALVDTQYF
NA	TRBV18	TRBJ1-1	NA	TGTGCCAGCTCACCATGGACAGACCCGAACACTGAAGCTTTCTTT	CASSPWTDPNTEAFF
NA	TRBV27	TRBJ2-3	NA	TGTGCCAGCAGTAAACTAGAGGGGGGGAGGGATACGCAGTATTTT	CASSKLEGGRDTQYF
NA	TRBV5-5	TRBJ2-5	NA	TGTGCCAGCAGCTTGGGGCAGACGGGAGAGACCCAGTACTTC	CASSLGQTGETQYF
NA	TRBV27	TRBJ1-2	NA	TGTGCCAGCAGTTTATCGGTAGGGGTCTCTAGCTATGGCTACACCTTC	CASSLSVGVSSYGYTF
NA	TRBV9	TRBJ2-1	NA	TGTGCCAGCTCTGACCTATATGGGAATGAGCAGTTCTTC	CASSDLYGNEQFF
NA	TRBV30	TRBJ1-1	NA	TGTGCCTGGAGGAAAGGGAGCGCTGAAGCTTTCTTT	CAWRKGSAEAFF
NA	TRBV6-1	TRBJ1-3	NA	TGTGCCAGCAGTGAAATCGGAGACTCTGGAAACACCATATATTTT	CASSEIGDSGNTIYF
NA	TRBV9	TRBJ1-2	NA	TGTGCCAGCAGCGCCAGGGCGGGGACCACCTTC	CASSARAGTTF
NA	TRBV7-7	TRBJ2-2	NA	TGTGCCAGCAGCTTAGGTGGCAGAAGTGGGGCGAACACCGGGGAGCTGTTTTTT	CASSLGGRSGANTGELFF
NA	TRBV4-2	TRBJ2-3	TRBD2	TGTGCCAGCAGCCAAGTCGCTAGCGGGGGCCTGAGCACAGATACGCAGTATTTT	CASSQVASGGLSTDTQYF
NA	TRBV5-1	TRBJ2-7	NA	TGCGCCAGCAGCTTTACGGCGGGGCGCCACGAGCAGTACTTC	CASSFTAGRHEQYF
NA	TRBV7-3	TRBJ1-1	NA	TGTGCCAGCAGCTTAAATTCACTATCGACCTCTGAAGCTTTCTTT	CASSLNSLSTSEAFF
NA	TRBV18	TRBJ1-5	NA	TGTGCCAGCTCACCCCAACAGGGCAATCAGCCCCAGCATTTT	CASSPQQGNQPQHF
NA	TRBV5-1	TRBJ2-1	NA	TGCGCCAGCAGCTTGGAGGCTAGCTCGGGTGAGCAGTTCTTC	CASSLEASSGEQFF
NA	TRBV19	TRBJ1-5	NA	TGTGCCAGTAGTATAGATCTGCACAATCAGCCCCAGCATTTT	CASSIDLHNQPQHF
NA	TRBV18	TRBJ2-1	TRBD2	TGTGCCAGCTCACCGAGCGGACTAGACGACAATGAGCAGTTCTTC	CASSPSGLDDNEQFF
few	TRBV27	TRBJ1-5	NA	TGTGCCAGCAGTTTAGACTTTAGCAATCAGCCCCAGCATTTT	CASSLDFSNQPQHF
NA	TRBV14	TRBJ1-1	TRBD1	TGTGCCAGCAGCGGTCAGGGGGCGTTGGGCACTGAAGCTTTCTTT	CASSGQGALGTEAFF
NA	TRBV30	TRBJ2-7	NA	TGTGCCTGGAGTCGGGGGGACATTCCTACGAAGCAGTACTTC	CAWSRGDIPTKQYF
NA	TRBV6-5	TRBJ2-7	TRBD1	TGTGCCAGCAGTCCGGGACAGGGATCCTACGAGCAGTACTTC	CASSPGQGSYEQYF
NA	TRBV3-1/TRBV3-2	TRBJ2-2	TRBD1	TGTGCCAGCAGCCCGGGGACAGGGTTCACCGGGGAGCTGTTTTTT	CASSPGTGFTGELFF
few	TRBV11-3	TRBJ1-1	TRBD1	TGTGCCAGCAGCTCCACAGGGGGGAGCACTGAAGCTTTCTTT	CASSSTGGSTEAFF
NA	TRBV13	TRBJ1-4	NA	TGTGCCAGCAAGTCCGGGGGGGCTAATGAAAAACTGTTTTTT	CASKSGGANEKLFF
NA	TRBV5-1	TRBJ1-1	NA	TGCGCCAGCAGGGGGGGCCCAGGCACTGAAGCTTTCTTT	CASRGGPGTEAFF
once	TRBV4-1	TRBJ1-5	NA	TGCGCCAGCAGCCAAGCTGGAAGCAATCAGCCCCAGCATTTT	CASSQAGSNQPQHF